A selection of T cell receptor beta chains follows, all from one sample in a study of OX40 agonist ivuxolimab in advanced cancers. The assay was immunoSEQ multiplex PCR, and TCRdb's table has in-frame clones only and misses some. The profile shows tens of thousands of clones, 91% of them singletons. Sequencing was performed on CD4+ or CD8+ T cells sorted from blood, taken in a trial of the OX40 agonist ivuxolimab. Receptor source: an adult with an advanced solid tumor such as melanoma, head and neck, liver or kidney cancer. Each CDR3 is given with its conserved first and last residue. A D gene is named only where the DNA matches it firmly. Size tells how often a clone was seen (once, few, many) or the class of an expanded clone, and some rows leave it out.

length: 14
V: TRBV28
D: TRBD1
J: TRBJ1-6
size: -
DNA: TGTGCCACCTATGACGGGACAGACAATTCACCCCTCCACTTT
CDR3: CATYDGTDNSPLHF

length: 19
V: TRBV7-6
D: TRBD1
J: TRBJ1-3
size: once
DNA: TGTGCCAGCAGCTTAGTAGGGGCAGGGGGCGTAAACTCTGGAAACACCATATATTTT
CDR3: CASSLVGAGGVNSGNTIYF

length: 16
V: TRBV7-9
D: -
J: TRBJ1-2
size: -
DNA: TGTGCCAGCAGCTTAAGTGGAGGGACCCGAGGCTATGGCTACACCTTC
CDR3: CASSLSGGTRGYGYTF

length: 13
V: TRBV7-9
D: -
J: TRBJ2-2
size: -
DNA: TGTGCCAGCAGCAAGAGGGCTACCGGGGAGCTGTTTTTT
CDR3: CASSKRATGELFF

length: 17
V: TRBV19
D: -
J: TRBJ2-6
size: -
DNA: TGTGCCAGTAGCACCACCGCCCGGGGGTCTGGGGCCAACGTCCTGACTTTC
CDR3: CASSTTARGSGANVLTF

length: 13
V: TRBV2
D: -
J: TRBJ1-1
size: once
DNA: TGTGCCAGCAGAGAGGGACAGAACACTGAAGCTTTCTTT
CDR3: CASREGQNTEAFF

length: 16
V: TRBV4-2
D: TRBD2
J: TRBJ2-7
size: -
DNA: TGTGCCAGCAGCCAAGATCGGGGGGTAGGGTCCTACGAGCAGTACTTC
CDR3: CASSQDRGVGSYEQYF

length: 12
V: TRBV29-1
D: TRBD1
J: TRBJ1-2
size: -
DNA: TGCAGCGTCTCGGGACAGAACTATGGCTACACCTTC
CDR3: CSVSGQNYGYTF

length: 18
V: TRBV25-1
D: TRBD1
J: TRBJ2-3
size: -
DNA: TGTGCCAGCAGTGAATATGCGGACGGACAGGGGATGATGGATACGCAGTATTTT
CDR3: CASSEYADGQGMMDTQYF

length: 15
V: TRBV5-1
D: TRBD1
J: TRBJ1-2
size: -
DNA: TGCGCCAGCAGCTTGGCCCCGGGACAGGATTATGGCTACACCTTC
CDR3: CASSLAPGQDYGYTF

length: 13
V: TRBV28
D: -
J: TRBJ2-5
size: -
DNA: TGTGCCAGCAGCCCCACCAGGGAAGAGACCCAGTACTTC
CDR3: CASSPTREETQYF

length: 12
V: TRBV6-1
D: TRBD2
J: TRBJ2-5
size: -
DNA: TGTGCCAGCAGCAACCTTGGACTAGCTCCGAACTTC
CDR3: CASSNLGLAPNF

length: 13
V: TRBV5-5
D: -
J: TRBJ2-3
size: few
DNA: TGTGCCAGCAGCCCGGAGGCGTCAGATACGCAGTATTTT
CDR3: CASSPEASDTQYF

length: 17
V: TRBV7-8
D: TRBD2
J: TRBJ2-7
size: -
DNA: TGTGCCAGCAGCTTAGCCGCTAGCGGGAGTAGCTCCTACGAGCAGTACTTC
CDR3: CASSLAASGSSSYEQYF

length: 14
V: TRBV6-5
D: TRBD1
J: TRBJ2-7
size: -
DNA: TGTGCCAGCGGCCGGACAGGGGGGGTCTACGAGCAGTACTTC
CDR3: CASGRTGGVYEQYF

length: 15
V: TRBV9
D: -
J: TRBJ1-1
size: -
DNA: TGTGCCAGCAGCGCCAGGGGCAGAATGAACACTGAAGCTTTCTTT
CDR3: CASSARGRMNTEAFF

length: 16
V: TRBV5-1
D: TRBD2
J: TRBJ2-3
size: -
DNA: TGCGCCAGCAGCCCCCGGGATAGCGGGACGGGAGATACGCAGTATTTT
CDR3: CASSPRDSGTGDTQYF

length: 15
V: TRBV14
D: TRBD1
J: TRBJ1-1
size: -
DNA: TGTGCCAGCAGCGCTATAGGACAGGGGAACACTGAAGCTTTCTTT
CDR3: CASSAIGQGNTEAFF

length: 19
V: TRBV7-9
D: TRBD2
J: TRBJ2-1
size: -
DNA: TGTGCCAGCAGCTTAATTCGTCTAGCGGGAGTATTGGGTCACAATGAGCAGTTCTTC
CDR3: CASSLIRLAGVLGHNEQFF

length: 17
V: TRBV7-2
D: TRBD2
J: TRBJ2-2
size: -
DNA: TGTGCCAGCAGCTTAGTGGGGACTAGCGGGCCCACCGGGGAGCTGTTTTTT
CDR3: CASSLVGTSGPTGELFF

length: 15
V: TRBV7-9
D: TRBD2
J: TRBJ2-3
size: -
DNA: TGTGCCAGCAGCTTTTTAGCGGGAGGCTCAGATACGCAGTATTTT
CDR3: CASSFLAGGSDTQYF